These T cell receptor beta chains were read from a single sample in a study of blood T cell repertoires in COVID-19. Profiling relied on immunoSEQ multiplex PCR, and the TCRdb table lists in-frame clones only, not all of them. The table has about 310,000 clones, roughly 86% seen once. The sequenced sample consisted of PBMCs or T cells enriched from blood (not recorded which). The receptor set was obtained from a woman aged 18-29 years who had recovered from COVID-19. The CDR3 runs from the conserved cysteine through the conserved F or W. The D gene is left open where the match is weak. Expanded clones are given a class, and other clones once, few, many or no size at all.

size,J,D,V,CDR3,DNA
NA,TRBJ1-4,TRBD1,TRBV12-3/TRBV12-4,CASRGQGIEKLFF,TGTGCCAGCCGGGGACAGGGGATTGAAAAACTGTTTTTT
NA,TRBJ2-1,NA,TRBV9,CASSSRQDNEQFF,TGTGCCAGCAGCTCCAGACAGGACAATGAGCAGTTCTTC
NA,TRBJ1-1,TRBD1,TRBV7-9,CASSSGTGGARGTEAFF,TGTGCCAGCAGCTCCGGGACAGGGGGCGCCCGGGGCACTGAAGCTTTCTTT
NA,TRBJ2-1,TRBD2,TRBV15,CATSTISGRDRNEQFF,TGTGCCACCAGCACTATAAGCGGGAGAGACCGGAATGAGCAGTTCTTC
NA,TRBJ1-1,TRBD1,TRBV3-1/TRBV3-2,CASSDRGSSTEAFF,TGTGCCAGCAGCGACAGGGGATCCAGCACTGAAGCTTTCTTT
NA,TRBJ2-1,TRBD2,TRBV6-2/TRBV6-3,CASSLLGLAGANEQFF,TGTGCCAGCAGCCTCTTGGGACTAGCGGGAGCAAATGAGCAGTTCTTC
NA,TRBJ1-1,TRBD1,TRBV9,CASSPWTGENTEAFF,TGTGCCAGCAGCCCTTGGACAGGAGAGAACACTGAAGCTTTCTTT
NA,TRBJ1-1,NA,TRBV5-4,CASSPDWTEAFF,TGTGCCAGCAGCCCGGACTGGACTGAAGCTTTCTTT
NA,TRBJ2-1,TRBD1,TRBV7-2,CASSSGRQGDEQFF,TGTGCCAGCAGCTCAGGTCGACAGGGGGATGAGCAGTTCTTC
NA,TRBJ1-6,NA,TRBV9,CASSVRDERSPLHF,TGTGCCAGCAGCGTACGGGATGAGCGGTCACCCCTCCACTTT
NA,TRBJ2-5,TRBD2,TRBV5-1,CASSLSGKETQYF,TGCGCCAGCAGCTTAAGCGGGAAAGAGACCCAGTACTTC
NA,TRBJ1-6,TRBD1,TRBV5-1,CASSRSYTGGRSSYNSPLHF,TGCGCCAGCAGCAGAAGTTATACAGGGGGAAGAAGCTCCTATAATTCACCCCTCCACTTT
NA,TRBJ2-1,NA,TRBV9,CASSVGGDYNEQFF,TGTGCCAGCAGCGTCGGGGGTGACTACAATGAGCAGTTCTTC
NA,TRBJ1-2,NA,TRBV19,CASSIGGRTIYGYTF,TGTGCCAGTAGTATAGGGGGCAGGACCATCTATGGCTACACCTTC
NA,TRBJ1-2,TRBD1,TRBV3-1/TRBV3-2,CASSLTGARVNYGYTF,TGTGCCAGCAGCCTCACAGGGGCACGAGTTAACTATGGCTACACCTTC
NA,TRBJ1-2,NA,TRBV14,CASSQSARAGYTF,TGTGCCAGCAGCCAATCGGCGAGGGCTGGCTACACCTTC
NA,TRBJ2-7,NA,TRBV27,CASSYAGAFYEQYF,TGTGCCAGCAGTTATGCAGGGGCTTTCTACGAGCAGTACTTC
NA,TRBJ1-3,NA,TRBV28,CASSPPAGTGNTIYF,TGTGCCAGCAGTCCCCCCGCGGGGACTGGAAACACCATATATTTT
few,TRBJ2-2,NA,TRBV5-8,CASSFQRANTGELFF,TGTGCCAGCAGCTTCCAGCGCGCGAACACCGGGGAGCTGTTTTTT
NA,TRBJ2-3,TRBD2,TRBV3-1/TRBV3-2,CASSPRPVGGTDTQYF,TGTGCCAGCAGCCCAAGACCCGTGGGAGGGACAGATACGCAGTATTTT
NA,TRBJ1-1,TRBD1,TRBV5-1,CASSPRQGPGLGNTEAFF,TGCGCCAGCAGCCCTAGACAGGGGCCGGGGTTGGGGAACACTGAAGCTTTCTTT
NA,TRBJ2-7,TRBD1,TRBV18,CASSPDREGQYF,TGTGCCAGCTCACCCGACAGGGAAGGGCAGTACTTC
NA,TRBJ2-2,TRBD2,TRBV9,CASSPLAGGPSTGELFF,TGTGCCAGCAGCCCTCTAGCGGGGGGGCCAAGTACCGGGGAGCTGTTTTTT
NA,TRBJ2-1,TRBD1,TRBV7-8,CASSLYEQGVLENEQFF,TGTGCCAGCAGCTTATACGAACAGGGGGTATTGGAGAATGAGCAGTTCTTC
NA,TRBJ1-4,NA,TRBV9,CASSVVRGYSEKLFF,TGTGCCAGCAGCGTAGTCCGGGGTTATAGTGAAAAACTGTTTTTT
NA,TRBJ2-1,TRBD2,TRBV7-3,CASSSRTSTSYNEQFF,TGTGCCAGCAGCTCCCGGACTAGCACGTCCTACAATGAGCAGTTCTTC